This T cell receptor beta chain was observed in a study of tissue T cells after allogeneic stem cell transplantation. As to this clone: The gene symbols are mouse symbols. The CDR3 goes on 1 residue after the read ends, and that part is filled in from the germline J gene.

Libraries were prepared by immunoSEQ multiplex PCR; TCRdb keeps only in-frame clonotypes and omits some of them. The sample includes 7,500 to 9,000 clones, under 55% of them seen just once. The CDR3 is 12 residues long. Per germline, CDR1 SNHLY and CDR2 FYNGKV (reference sequence). With 4 bases removed from V and 5 bases from J, the gap between germline ends came to 5 bases. The time point is: mouse harvest day 7 after allogeneic transplant. Each mouse received 10^7 T-cell-depleted marrow cells plus 10^6 splenic CD5+ T cells by tail vein. The source material was skin. The chain employs TRBV3 and TRBJ1-4, with D unclear. This TCR was sampled from a female BALB/c mouse given C57BL/6 T cells with graft-versus-host disease after an allogeneic hematopoietic cell transplant. This CDR3 reads CASSSRNERLFF. The sequenced part of the CDR3 DNA is TGTGCCAGCAGCTCAAGAAACGAAAGATTATTT.